The 23 T cell receptor beta chains below all came from one sample that was sequenced in a study of control samples from healthy donors and cancer patients. Generated by immunoSEQ multiplex PCR, the TCRdb table keeps only in-frame clones and is missing some. The data contain some 120,000 clones, 93% of them singletons. Sample: blood. These receptors all stem from a man aged 30-40 years in good health.

The chain combines TRBV27 with TRBJ1-1; no definite D call. Germline CDR1 and CDR2: MNHEY and SMNVEV (reference sequence). The V end lost 7 bases, the J end lost 2 bases, and 14 bases lay between the germline ends. The CDR3 has 14 amino acids. CDR3 residues: CASMSWAPNTEAFF. In DNA, the CDR3 is TGTGCCAGCATGAGTTGGGCCCCTAACACTGAAGCTTTCTTT.

V and J are TRBV6-5 and TRBJ2-7; 7 nucleotides match TRBD2. Trimming took 6 bases from V and 3 from J; bases not matched to a gene: 8. Germline CDR1 reads MNHEY; CDR2 reads SVGAGI. CDR3 length: 14 amino acids. In DNA form, the CDR3 reads TGTGCCAGCAGCAAAGCGGGGCCTCTCTACGAGCAGTACTTC. Its translation is CASSKAGPLYEQYF.

This sequence joins TRBV11-2 and TRBJ2-7; D assignment may be TRBD1 or TRBD2 (5 bases each). With 7 bases removed from V and 5 bases from J, the gap between germline ends came to 18 bases. Germline-derived CDR1 and CDR2 are SGHAT and FQNNGV. The CDR3 consists of 14 residues. CDR3 sequence reads: CASNPQGPSDEQYF. DNA for the CDR3: TGTGCCAGCAACCCCCAGGGACCTTCGGACGAGCAGTACTTC.

The genes are TRBV5-1 and TRBJ1-1; 8 bases are a match to TRBD1. The germline V gene encodes CDR1 SGHRS and CDR2 YFSETQ. The CDR3 length is 16 residues. The V gene end was trimmed by 2 bases and the J gene end by 6 bases; junction bases not matched to a gene: 12. This CDR3 reads CASSLEWAGGTAEAFF. In DNA form, the CDR3 reads TGCGCCAGCAGCTTAGAGTGGGCAGGGGGCACTGCTGAAGCTTTCTTT.

The genes are TRBV11-2 and TRBJ1-6, with a possible D match to TRBD1 (5 bases). CDR3 size: 15 residues. V shed 7 bases and J shed 9 bases, with 19 bases lying between them. Looked up from germline, CDR1 is SGHAT and CDR2 is FQNNGV. CDR3: CASTPGGGAGSPLHF. Written as DNA, the CDR3 is TGTGCCAGCACCCCCGGGGGGGGTGCGGGTTCACCCCTCCACTTT.

The chain carries TRBV28 and TRBJ2-2, with 12 bases lining up with TRBD1. J was trimmed by 6 bases and V by 3 bases; bases with no gene match: 8. The CDR3 extends over 17 amino acids. Germline V gene data show CDR1 as MDHEN and CDR2 as SYDVKM. CDR3 loop: CASSFRDRGQIAGELFF. DNA of the CDR3: TGTGCCAGCAGTTTTAGGGACAGGGGGCAAATTGCCGGGGAGCTGTTTTTT.

The chain uses TRBV18 and TRBJ1-1; 8 nucleotides match TRBD1. Unmatched junction bases numbered 13, after V lost 6 bases and J lost 7 bases. The CDR3 loop spans 15 amino acids. Germline values: CDR1 KGHSH, CDR2 LQKENI. CDR3 region: CASSRGQGSGSEAFF. The CDR3 DNA is TGTGCCAGCTCCCGTGGACAGGGTTCGGGGAGTGAAGCTTTCTTT.

The chain couples TRBV13 to TRBJ2-6, with D hard to call. The CDR3 contains 15 residues. Germline V gene sequence: CDR1 PRHDT, CDR2 FYEKMQ (reference sequence). V lost 7 bases to trimming and J lost 4 bases, with 14 bases between them. CDR3 in DNA: TGTGCCAGCATTCGCCGGGCATCGGGGGCCAACGTCCTGACTTTC. Translating gives CASIRRASGANVLTF.

The rearrangement links TRBV4-1 to TRBJ2-7; 7 nucleotides agree with TRBD2. V dropped 9 bases and J dropped 3; count of bases not matched to a gene: 17. Germline V gene lookup returns CDR1 MGHRA and CDR2 YSYEKL. The CDR3 covers 16 residues. CDR3 loop: CASVQPGGGPFYEQYV. As DNA, the CDR3 is TGCGCCAGTGTACAACCCGGCGGGGGACCGTTCTACGAGCAGTACGTC.

The V call is TRBV10-1, the J call TRBJ1-3; D not resolved. Trimming removed 3 bases from V and 3 bases from J, with 9 bases in between. CDR1 WNHNN and CDR2 SYGVQD come from the germline V gene (reference sequence). The CDR3 has 14 amino acids. The CDR3 sequence: CASSESRLGNTIYF. CDR3 in DNA: TGCGCCAGCAGTGAATCCAGGCTTGGAAACACCATATATTTT.

The V call is TRBV5-4, the J call TRBJ2-1, with TRBD2 identical over 7 bases. Germline CDR1 SGHNT, CDR2 YYREEE (reference sequence). V trimming: 8 bases; J trimming: 5 bases; junction bases outside the gene matches: 4. The CDR3 sequence is 12 residues long. This CDR3 is CASWGGNNEQFF. CDR3 sequence (DNA): TGTGCCAGTTGGGGGGGGAACAATGAGCAGTTCTTC.

The chain joins TRBV5-1 to TRBJ2-4, with a weak D call TRBD1 (6 bases). There are 14 residues in the CDR3. Per the germline V gene, CDR1 is SGHRS and CDR2 is YFSETQ. V was shortened by 3 bases and J by 6 bases, with 13 bases between the two germline ends. CDR3 sequence: CASSSDSTANIQYF. Written as DNA, the CDR3 is TGCGCCAGCAGCTCGGACAGTACGGCAAACATTCAGTACTTC.

The rearrangement joins TRBV15 to TRBJ1-2; 7 bases are shared with TRBD1. The V segment lost 8 bases and the J segment 2 bases; nucleotides outside the gene matches: 2. CDR3 size: 12 residues. Germline V gene lookup returns CDR1 LNHNV and CDR2 YYDKDF (reference sequence). CDR3 amino acids: CATDRVNYGYTF. DNA of the CDR3: TGTGCCACCGACAGGGTGAACTATGGCTACACCTTC.

This clone was detected only once. The gene calls are TRBV29-1 and TRBJ1-2; D remains unclear. CDR1 and CDR2 (germline): SQVTM, ANQGSEA. Trimming took 7 bases from V and 5 from J, leaving 11 bases between them. The CDR3 length is 11 residues. For the CDR3, the DNA is TGCAGCGCTGGGGAGATGTATGGCTACACCTTC. This sequence encodes CSAGEMYGYTF.

V is TRBV5-4 and J is TRBJ1-1, with TRBD1 identical over 7 bases. The CDR3 sequence is 15 residues long. The V and J ends lost 1 base and 3 bases, in that order; junction bases with no gene match: 6. The germline V gene encodes CDR1 SGHNT and CDR2 YYREEE (reference sequence). This CDR3 is CASSLFDREDTEAFF. The CDR3 region has the DNA TGTGCCAGCAGCTTGTTTGACAGGGAGGACACTGAAGCTTTCTTT. Full variable domain (remainder filled in from reference TRBV5-4 and TRBJ1-1): ETGVTQSPTHLIKTRGQQVTLRCSSQSGHNTVSWYQQALGQGPQFIFQYYREEENGRGNFPPRFSGLQFPNYSSELNVNALELDDSALYLCASSLFDREDTEAFFGQGTRLTVV.

The rearrangement links TRBV30 to TRBJ1-2; 8 positions agree with TRBD1. The V gene end was trimmed by 0 bases and the J gene end by 10 bases; junction bases not matched to a gene: 7. This CDR3 spans 13 amino acids. The germline V gene has CDR1 GTSNPN and CDR2 SVGIG (reference sequence). CDR3 DNA sequence: TGTGCCTGGAGTGTAGGCCCAGGGGGCGTCTACACCTTC. Translated: CAWSVGPGGVYTF.

CDR3 sequence (DNA): TGTGCCAGCTCCAGATCGAGCGGGGGGGGCGACGAGCAGTTCTTC. Translating it yields CASSRSSGGGDEQFF. V and J are TRBV7-2 and TRBJ2-1, with 10 positions matching TRBD2. CDR1 SGHTA and CDR2 FQGNSA come from the germline V gene. The CDR3 is 15 amino acids. With 8 bases clipped from V and 10 bases from J, the junction kept 14 bases outside the gene matches.

The chain has TRBV19 and TRBJ2-3; D remains ambiguous. Trimming removed 1 base at V and 1 base at J, with 6 bases between. This CDR3 spans 14 amino acids. Germline V CDR1 and CDR2: LNHDA, SQIVND (reference sequence). DNA for the CDR3: TGTGCCAGTAGTATAGTTGGGCGCACAGATACGCAGTATTTT. Translation: CASSIVGRTDTQYF. The full variable domain, its missing parts supplied by reference TRBV19 and TRBJ2-3, is DGGITQSPKYLFRKEGQNVTLSCEQNLNHDAMYWYRQDPGQGLRLIYYSQIVNDFQKGDIAEGYSVSREKKESFPLTVTSAQKNPTAFYLCASSIVGRTDTQYFGPGTRLTVL.

Worth noting for this clone: An end of the junction differs from the germline gene, which may be a read error. The chain links TRBV27 to TRBJ2-3; 12 bases fit TRBD2. Germline loops: CDR1 MNHEY, CDR2 SMNVEV (reference sequence). This CDR3 has 16 residues. CDR3 protein: CASSISSGGAGDTQYF. The CDR3 DNA reads TGTGCCAGCAGTATATCTAGCGGGGGGGCCGGAGATACGCAGTATTTT.

The chain has TRBV6-5 and TRBJ1-5, with TRBD1 as a possible D gene (5 bases). This CDR3 contains 15 residues. From germline, CDR1 is MNHEY and CDR2 SVGAGI. Trimming pared 2 bases from V and 9 bases from J, leaving 17 bases between. The CDR3 sequence is CASSYAMSGAAPQHF. CDR3 in DNA: TGTGCCAGCAGTTACGCAATGAGCGGGGCGGCGCCCCAGCATTTT.

The V gene is TRBV5-1, the J gene TRBJ2-5; 8 positions agree with TRBD2. J gave up 1 base and V 2 bases, and 13 bases lay outside the gene matches. Germline loops: CDR1 SGHRS, CDR2 YFSETQ. The CDR3 is 18 residues long. The CDR3 DNA sequence: TGCGCCAGCAGCTTAGGACTAGCCCAGTTCCCACTCCAAGAGACCCAGTACTTC. The encoded protein is CASSLGLAQFPLQETQYF.

Only a few counts were recorded for this clone. The chain carries TRBV28 and TRBJ1-2; a possible D gene is TRBD1 (5 bases). Trimming took off 1 base at V and 6 bases at J, with 12 bases between the two ends. CDR1 is MDHEN and CDR2 is SYDVKM in the germline V gene. The CDR3 runs to 14 residues. CDR3 residues: CASSLLTDPNGYTF. The CDR3 DNA is TGTGCCAGCAGTTTATTGACAGACCCCAATGGCTACACCTTC.

The chain is built from TRBV4-2 and TRBJ1-2; no reliable D call. Germline CDR1 and CDR2: LGHNA and YNFKEQ. Trimming took off 0 bases at V and 4 bases at J, with 12 bases between the two ends. The CDR3 consists of 15 residues. CDR3 sequence (DNA): TGTGCCAGCAGCCAAGATGAAGGAGGCTTCTATGGCTACACCTTC. This gives the protein CASSQDEGGFYGYTF.